The 27 T cell receptor beta chains below come from one sample, sequenced in a study of CD4+ T cells in melanoma. The table came from immunoSEQ multiplex PCR; TCRdb's copy has only in-frame clones and leaves some out. Of about 140,000 clones listed, roughly 91% are singletons. These receptor sequences come from a human donor with melanoma.

V gene TRBV9 combines with J gene TRBJ2-3, with unresolved D. The CDR3 consists of 13 residues. Germline values: CDR1 SGDLS, CDR2 YYNGEE. V lost 0 bases and J lost 6, with 8 bases in between. Written as DNA, the CDR3 is TGTGCCAGCAGCGTAGCACAGCCCGATACGCAGTATTTT. Its translation: CASSVAQPDTQYF.

The chain combines TRBV7-2 with TRBJ2-1, with D maybe TRBD1 (6 bases). This CDR3 region has 14 residues. Trimming left V 0 bases short and J 7 bases short, with 10 bases between. CDR1 and CDR2 (germline): SGHTA, FQGNSA. In DNA form, the CDR3 reads TGTGCCAGCAGCTTAGCGCGCCAGGGGAATGAGCAGTTCTTC. Translation gives CASSLARQGNEQFF.

The genes are TRBV5-1 and TRBJ2-1; 7 bases align to TRBD2. V shed 4 bases and J 5 bases; nucleotides not matched to a gene: 9. Germline CDR1 reads SGHRS; CDR2 reads YFSETQ. CDR3 length: 15 residues. In DNA form, the CDR3 reads TGCGCCAGCAGCCAATGGGTAGCGGGCAACAATGAGCAGTTCTTC. Protein product: CASSQWVAGNNEQFF. The whole variable domain, filled in from reference TRBV5-1 and TRBJ2-1, reads KAGVTQTPRYLIKTRGQQVTLSCSPISGHRSVSWYQQTPGQGLQFLFEYFSETQRNKGNFPGRFSGRQFSNSRSEMNVSTLELGDSALYLCASSQWVAGNNEQFFGPGTRLTVL.

This clone was seen a single time. The chain combines TRBV19 with TRBJ1-4; the D is unclear. V gave up 7 bases and J gave up 0 bases, with 9 bases separating them. The CDR3 is 14 residues long. Germline V CDR1 and CDR2: LNHDA, SQIVND (reference sequence). The CDR3 loop is CASNGRATNEKLFF. The CDR3 DNA reads TGTGCCAGTAATGGACGGGCAACTAATGAAAAACTGTTTTTT.

CDR3 DNA: TGTGCCAGCAGCTTACAGAGCAATCAGCCCCAGCATTTT. Translating it yields CASSLQSNQPQHF. The chain carries TRBV14 and TRBJ1-5; D unresolved. Germline-derived CDR1 and CDR2 are SGHDN and FVKESK. The CDR3 runs to 13 residues. Trimming shortened V by 5 bases and J by 1 base, and 6 bases separated the two germline ends. The complete variable domain, with remaining parts taken from reference TRBV14 and TRBJ1-5, reads EAGVTQFPSHSVIEKGQTVTLRCDPISGHDNLYWYRRVMGKEIKFLLHFVKESKQDESGMPNNRFLAERTGGTYSTLKVQPAELEDSGVYFCASSLQSNQPQHFGDGTRLSIL.

The chain recombines TRBV9 with TRBJ1-2; 8 nucleotides align to TRBD1. The CDR3 is 14 amino acids. The J segment lost 8 bases and the V segment lost 3 bases, leaving 9 bases of the junction unmatched. The V gene's germline CDR1 is SGDLS and CDR2 YYNGEE. CDR3 loop: CASSELDRVGGYTF. CDR3 sequence (DNA): TGTGCCAGCAGCGAGTTGGACAGGGTAGGAGGCTACACCTTC.

Comment on this clone: The junction differs from germline at one of its ends, possibly a read error. The chain joins TRBV30 to TRBJ1-1, with D perhaps matching TRBD1 (5 bases). From germline, CDR1 is GTSNPN and CDR2 SVGIG (reference sequence). This CDR3 is built from 12 residues. The CDR3: CAWSTIGWDSIF. In nucleotides, the CDR3 is TGTGCCTGGAGTACCATTGGGTGGGACTCTATCTTT.

V gene TRBV7-9 combines with J gene TRBJ2-6, with D possibly being TRBD1 or TRBD2 (5 bases each). V lost 11 bases and J 2 bases, leaving 10 bases between the germline ends. The germline V gene encodes CDR1 SEHNR and CDR2 FQNEAQ (reference sequence). The CDR3 spans 13 residues. The CDR3 DNA reads as TGTGCCGGGACCGGGCCTGGGGCCAACGTCCTGACTTTC. This translates into CAGTGPGANVLTF.

This clone was observed once. This sequence joins TRBV5-4 and TRBJ2-7; TRBD1 matches 7 bases. This CDR3 is built from 14 residues. Germline loops: CDR1 SGHNT, CDR2 YYREEE (reference sequence). V was clipped by 5 bases and J by 4 bases; unmatched bases: 9. The chain's CDR3 is CASRSDRASYEQYF. The CDR3 DNA reads TGTGCCAGCAGATCTGACAGGGCGTCGTACGAGCAGTACTTC.

The chain has TRBV5-1 and TRBJ2-2; no definite D call. Germline V gene sequence: CDR1 SGHRS, CDR2 YFSETQ. The CDR3 spans 14 residues. The ends were cut back, 0 bases at V and 1 base at J, with 4 bases in the middle. This CDR3 is CASSLAGNTGELFF. CDR3 DNA sequence: TGCGCCAGCAGCTTGGCCGGGAACACCGGGGAGCTGTTTTTT.

The rearrangement links TRBV29-1 to TRBJ1-1; a possible D gene is TRBD1 (6 bases). V lost 8 bases and J lost 5, with 21 bases in between. CDR1 and CDR2 (germline): SQVTM, ANQGSEA. The CDR3 runs 14 residues. The CDR3 DNA is TGCAGCACCTCCCCAGAGGGGGTGGTTACTGAAGCTTTCTTT. Encoded protein: CSTSPEGVVTEAFF.

This clone came up once. V is TRBV9 and J is TRBJ1-5, with 9 bases matching TRBD1. Trimming at V came to 3 bases and at J to 4 bases, leaving 2 bases not matched to a gene. CDR1 is SGDLS, CDR2 YYNGEE, per germline. The CDR3 is 14 amino acids. The CDR3 spells CASSAGTGNQPQHF. CDR3 DNA: TGTGCCAGCAGCGCCGGGACAGGGAATCAGCCCCAGCATTTT. Full variable domain (rest looked up from reference TRBV9 and TRBJ1-5): DSGVTQTPKHLITATGQRVTLRCSPRSGDLSVYWYQQSLDQGLQFLIQYYNGEERAKGNILERFSAQQFPDLHSELNLSSLELGDSALYFCASSAGTGNQPQHFGDGTRLSIL.

The chain is built from TRBV6-1 and TRBJ2-4, with 8 bases matching TRBD1. V lost 1 base and J lost 2; bases outside the gene matches: 4. This CDR3 comprises 16 residues. Germline values: CDR1 MNHNS, CDR2 SASEGT. The CDR3 loop is CASSEGTGTPKNIQYF. The CDR3 region has the DNA TGTGCCAGCAGTGAAGGGACAGGGACTCCCAAAAACATTCAGTACTTC.

The chain uses TRBV5-1 and TRBJ2-7, with 8 bases lining up with TRBD2. This CDR3 region has 13 residues. V shed 1 base, J shed 7 bases, and the junction held 4 bases outside the gene matches. Germline V CDR1 and CDR2: SGHRS, YFSETQ. The chain's CDR3 is CASSLSGGWEQYF. Written as DNA, the CDR3 is TGCGCCAGCAGCTTGAGCGGGGGTTGGGAGCAGTACTTC.

In regard to this clone: The same CDR3 is also encoded by other DNA sequences in this sample. This chain links TRBV5-1 with TRBJ2-1; no reliable D call. In germline, CDR1 is SGHRS, CDR2 YFSETQ. The CDR3 length is 15 residues. V dropped 0 bases and J dropped 0 bases, with 7 bases sitting between them. In DNA, the CDR3 is TGCGCCAGCAGCTTGGACGGTAGCTCCTACAATGAGCAGTTCTTC. Its protein is CASSLDGSSYNEQFF. The whole variable domain, remainder taken from reference TRBV5-1 and TRBJ2-1, is KAGVTQTPRYLIKTRGQQVTLSCSPISGHRSVSWYQQTPGQGLQFLFEYFSETQRNKGNFPGRFSGRQFSNSRSEMNVSTLELGDSALYLCASSLDGSSYNEQFFGPGTRLTVL.

The V call is TRBV5-1, the J call TRBJ1-5; D may be TRBD1 (5 bases). Trimming shortened V by 1 base and J by 0 bases, and 14 bases separated the two germline ends. The CDR3 is 17 residues long. Germline CDR1 SGHRS, CDR2 YFSETQ. The CDR3, as DNA: TGCGCCAGCAGCTTGTGGGCAGGGACGAATAGCAATCAGCCCCAGCATTTT. As protein: CASSLWAGTNSNQPQHF. Drawing the rest from reference TRBV5-1 and TRBJ1-5, the complete variable domain is KAGVTQTPRYLIKTRGQQVTLSCSPISGHRSVSWYQQTPGQGLQFLFEYFSETQRNKGNFPGRFSGRQFSNSRSEMNVSTLELGDSALYLCASSLWAGTNSNQPQHFGDGTRLSIL.

The chain recombines TRBV18 with TRBJ2-7; either TRBD1 or TRBD2 may supply D (6 bases each). Trimming removed 0 bases at V and 6 bases at J, with 27 bases between. The CDR3 spans 19 residues. Per germline, CDR1 KGHSH and CDR2 LQKENI. In DNA form, the CDR3 reads TGTGCCAGCTCACCACCCCCACTTAGGGGGGAACTCCGGAGAGGCGAGCAGTACTTC. Residues: CASSPPPLRGELRRGEQYF. Together with reference TRBV18 and TRBJ2-7, the CDR3 gives the full variable domain: NAGVMQNPRHLVRRRGQEARLRCSPMKGHSHVYWYRQLPEEGLKFMVYLQKENIIDESGMPKERFSAEFPKEGPSILRIQQVVRGDSAAYFCASSPPPLRGELRRGEQYFGPGTRLTVT.

In DNA form, the CDR3 reads TGTGCCAGTAGTCCACTTAATAGCGGGGAATACAATGAGCAGTTCTTC. Translating it yields CASSPLNSGEYNEQFF. J is TRBJ2-1 and V is TRBV19; 8 nucleotides match TRBD2. The junction had 10 bases not matched to a gene; V was cut back by 5 bases and J by 4 bases. Germline CDR1 LNHDA, CDR2 SQIVND (reference sequence). CDR3 length: 16 amino acids.

This clone has only a few counts. This chain uses TRBV11-2 with TRBJ2-7; no firm D call. The CDR3 spans 18 residues. Germline loops: CDR1 SGHAT, CDR2 FQNNGV. Trimming took 4 bases from V and 4 from J, leaving 26 bases between them. The CDR3 spells CASSSRSDPFSSLYEQYF. In DNA form, the CDR3 reads TGTGCCAGCAGCTCCCGATCCGACCCTTTTTCCTCTCTTTACGAGCAGTACTTC.

V is TRBV21-1 and J is TRBJ2-1; TRBD2, as called in the table, went unchecked against the DNA. TRBV21-1 is a pseudogene locus. The CDR3 length is 19 residues. DNA of the CDR3: TGTGCCAGCAGCAAAGTGGCCCCCCCTCTCGCGGGGGGGGTTCATGAGCAGTTCTTC. Its translation: CASSKVAPPLAGGVHEQFF.

This chain links TRBV5-1 with TRBJ1-4, with D perhaps matching TRBD1 (6 bases). The germline V and J ends were trimmed by 3 bases and 1 base, with 13 bases remaining between them. Germline V CDR1 and CDR2: SGHRS, YFSETQ. The CDR3 consists of 16 residues. The CDR3 DNA follows: TGCGCCAGCAGCTCTTCCAAACAGGGAACTAATGAAAAACTGTTTTTT. This codes for CASSSSKQGTNEKLFF.

There are a few counts of this clone. The genes are TRBV19 and TRBJ2-6, with TRBD1 identical over 9 bases. The CDR3 has 15 amino acids. V was clipped by 11 bases and J by 3 bases; unmatched bases: 8. From germline, CDR1 is LNHDA and CDR2 SQIVND (reference sequence). The CDR3 sequence is CASRDRAYGANVLTF. CDR3 DNA sequence: TGTGCCTCCCGGGACAGGGCCTATGGGGCCAACGTCCTGACTTTC.

The chain joins TRBV5-8 to TRBJ2-7; unclear D gene. The CDR3 runs 11 residues. The germline CDR1 and CDR2 sequences are SGHTS and YDEGEE. V gave up 4 bases and J gave up 2 bases, with 4 bases separating them. This chain's CDR3 is CASSPTYEQYF. CDR3 nucleotide sequence: TGTGCCAGCAGCCCCACCTACGAGCAGTACTTC.

The chain couples TRBV5-4 to TRBJ1-1, with D possibly matching TRBD1 (6 bases). CDR3 size: 14 residues. V was shortened by 4 bases and J by 1 base, with 11 bases between the two germline ends. CDR1 is SGHNT and CDR2 is YYREEE in the germline V gene (reference sequence). In DNA form, the CDR3 reads TGTGCCAGCAGCCGCCCGGGACAGAACACTGAAGCTTTCTTT. Amino acids: CASSRPGQNTEAFF.

The chain combines TRBV5-1 with TRBJ2-1; D could derive from TRBD1 or TRBD2 (5 bases each). Germline V gives CDR1 SGHRS, CDR2 YFSETQ. This CDR3 region has 14 residues. V was clipped by 6 bases and J by 3 bases, with 13 bases between them. The CDR3 region is CASTGGAVYNEQFF. DNA for the CDR3: TGCGCCAGCACTGGGGGAGCCGTCTACAATGAGCAGTTCTTC.

Details on this clone: This sample also contains other DNA sequences that code for the same CDR3. The chain combines TRBV29-1 with TRBJ1-5; possibly TRBD1 for D (5 bases). V was clipped by 6 bases and J by 2 bases, with 5 bases between them. Per germline, CDR1 SQVTM and CDR2 ANQGSEA. The CDR3 runs to 11 residues. The CDR3 spells CSVGGNQPQHF. The CDR3 region has the DNA TGCAGCGTAGGGGGCAATCAGCCCCAGCATTTT.

The count of this clone is one. V usage is TRBV7-2 and J usage is TRBJ1-2; 8 nucleotides line up with TRBD1. V lost 6 bases and J lost 4; bases outside the gene matches: 16. Germline V gene data show CDR1 as SGHTA and CDR2 as FQGNSA. This CDR3 contains 17 residues. The DNA for the CDR3 is TGTGCCAGCAGGCGAGAGGACAGGGCGTTTAAGGGCTATGGCTACACCTTC. It encodes CASRREDRAFKGYGYTF.